This entry concerns a single T cell receptor beta chain. There is no known antigen for this receptor. Base qualities are not at hand, and no much larger clone is one base apart. Trimming takes 0 bases from V and 7 bases from J, and the germline ends sit 13 bases apart. The CDR3 runs 15 residues from the cysteine to the phenylalanine. The read is trimmed to its CDR3 DNA, 45 bases read in frame from base 1. The immunoSEQ Assay was the method used to sequence TCRbeta CDR3 regions. After extraction, genomic DNA underwent amplification by bias-controlled multiplex PCR, followed by high-throughput sequencing. As for the original processing: To quantify the absolute abundance of every unique TCRbeta CDR3 region, sequences were collapsed and filtered. T cell fraction was estimated by normalizing TCRbeta template counts to usable DNA, which was measured by amplifying reference genes present in all nucleated cells. Repertoire TCRs were annotated as SARS-CoV-2-specific when V gene, CDR3 amino acid sequence and J gene were exactly matched to a known reactive TCR set. The reference SARS-CoV-2 TCR set was derived from MIRA and filtered for enrichment in COVID-19-positive ImmuneCODE repertoires, a step that removed public or cross-reactive TCRs. Based on the MIRA antigens, annotated TCRs were further analysed at the level of specific ORF or position within ORF. Breadth was defined as the number of annotated unique rearrangements divided by the total number of unique productive rearrangements, and depth was defined as the summed frequency of the annotated unique rearrangements. Two-sided Wilcoxon rank-sum tests were applied when comparing TCR breadth between groups. TCRdb carries this immuneACCESS record with in-frame sequences only. Its versions omit some clonotypes, under half of them owing to an unresolved V gene in the studies checked, with the rest unexplained. The V and J calls and the clone size are those of that table, but D and trimming were determined from the DNA. Within this sample are around 450,000 clones, with roughly nine tenths of them counted one time only. Clones ranked in the top ten supply 2.5% to 3% of the sample.

This specimen comes from a study of Ad26.COV2.S vaccination and SARS-CoV-2 variants (dated by TCRdb to the early 2020s). Notes on the research overall: Donors in the vaccine arm were drawn from COV1001, a multicentre, randomized, double-blind, placebo-controlled phase I-IIa trial testing Ad26.COV2.S in healthy adults. Ad26.COV2.S was administered intramuscularly at 5 x 10^10 or 1 x 10^11 viral particles, either as a single shot or as two shots given 56 days apart. Trial participants were randomized into five groups of five: low-dose or high-dose Ad26.COV2.S given once or twice, or placebo on both occasions. Investigators did not know the trial group allocation while performing experiments and assessing outcomes. A total of approximately 30 samples were included in the TCR-sequenced set, comprising 19 Ad26.COV2.S vaccine recipients, 5 placebo recipients and 8 SARS-CoV-2 convalescent individuals. Sequencing of the TCRbeta repertoire served to evaluate the specificity and breadth of SARS-CoV-2-reactive T cell receptors following Ad26.COV2.S vaccination.

Read against the paper, the sample's treatment or condition label means: around 19 received Ad26.COV2.S at low or high dose, single or two shots; 5 received placebo; per-sample allocation not given. For vaccine and placebo recipients, the sequenced repertoires came from samples collected on day 63 after the first injection. Between 29 July and 7 August 2020, Cohort 1b enrolled some 25 adults aged 18-55 years at one site in Boston, USA. Ad26.COV2.S was a replication-incompetent adenovirus type 26 vector that expressed a prefusion-stabilized SARS-CoV-2 spike protein derived from the original Wuhan strain. What the work shows at the level of the full study, not this receptor alone: After vaccination, spike-specific CD8+ and CD4+ T cell responses were reported to show substantial breadth. Spike-specific TCR breadth was higher in Ad26.COV2.S recipients than in placebo recipients (P = 0.0014). The study was not powered to compare responses between vaccine doses or regimens. Vaccine and placebo recipients had similar non-spike TCR breadth, a finding consistent with the vaccine containing only spike. The authors noted that the TCR breadth and depth analyses may have underestimated total T cell responses.

Recombination linked TRBV23-1 to TRBJ1-5, with the D gene not confidently named. TRBV23-1 is labeled an ORF, and its function is uncertain. The TCR comes from a person between 18 and 59 years old who received the Ad26.COV2.S COVID-19 vaccine or a placebo. Sequenced here: peripheral blood, sampled in a trial of Ad26.COV2.S vaccine versus placebo. The DNA sequence is as follows: TGCGCCAGCAGTCAATCAGGCGATTCGAGGCAGCCCCAGCATTTT. This sequence encodes CASSQSGDSRQPQHF.